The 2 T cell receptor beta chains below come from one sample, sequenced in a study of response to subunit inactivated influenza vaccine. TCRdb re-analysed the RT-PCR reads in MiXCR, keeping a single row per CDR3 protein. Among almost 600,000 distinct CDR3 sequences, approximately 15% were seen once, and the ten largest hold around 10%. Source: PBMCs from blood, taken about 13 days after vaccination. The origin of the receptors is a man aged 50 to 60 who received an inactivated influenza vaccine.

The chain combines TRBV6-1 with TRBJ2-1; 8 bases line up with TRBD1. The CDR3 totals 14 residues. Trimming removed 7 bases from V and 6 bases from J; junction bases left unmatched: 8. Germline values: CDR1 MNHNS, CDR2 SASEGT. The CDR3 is CASTGTGASNEQFF. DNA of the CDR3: TGTGCCAGCACCGGGACAGGAGCCAGCAATGAGCAGTTCTTC.

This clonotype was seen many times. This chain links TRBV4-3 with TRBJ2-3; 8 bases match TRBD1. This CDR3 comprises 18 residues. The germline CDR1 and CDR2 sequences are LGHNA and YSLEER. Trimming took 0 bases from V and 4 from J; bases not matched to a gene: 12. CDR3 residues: CASSQDYWTGRSPDTQYF. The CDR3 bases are TGCGCCAGCAGCCAAGATTACTGGACAGGGAGATCCCCAGATACGCAGTATTTT.